This T cell receptor beta chain is from a study of T cells in Graves' hyperthyroidism and ophthalmopathy. It was RNA transcripts that yielded the amplified TCR beta CDR3 regions. First-round RT-PCR targeting the TCR CDR3 was performed with the HTBI primer set. TCRdb analysed the multiplex PCR reads with MiXCR anew, one entry per CDR3 protein. This sample has roughly 510,000 distinct CDR3 sequences, with 40% to 55% found just once. Study conclusions and caveats: Peripheral blood also featured most of the thyroid clonotypes expanded above 0.001.

This clonotype was recorded a few times. Its target is not known. The CDR3 runs 14 residues. Trimming took off 6 bases at V and 1 base at J, with 12 bases between the two ends. Germline V gives CDR1 MNHEY, CDR2 SVGEGT. Any patient presenting with uncontrolled infection, other autoimmune disease, pregnancy or lactation was left out. The gene calls are TRBV6-2 or TRBV6-3 and TRBJ2-5; D could derive from TRBD1 or TRBD2 (6 bases each). The clonotype comes from an adult woman with Graves' disease, either hyperthyroidism or ophthalmopathy (not recorded which). The material sequenced was peripheral blood or thyroid tissue (not recorded which). The CDR3 region has the DNA TGTGCCAGCAGCCCAAGGGGGGCCCAAGAGACCCAGTACTTC. This codes for CASSPRGAQETQYF.